This T cell receptor beta chain came from a study of T cell responses to AZD1222 COVID-19 vaccine. General study points: Spike-specific TCR breadth and depth grew following two AZD1222 doses. The donors showed a predominance of white British ancestry and of females, with possible underestimation of clonal diversity.

Sequencing used immunoSEQ multiplex PCR; TCRdb keeps in-frame clones, though not all of them. The sample lists 150,000 to 200,000 clones, more than 75% seen once, with about 25% in the top ten. About this clone: The antigen is unknown.

Germline CDR1 SNHLY, CDR2 FYNNEI. The CDR3 extends over 14 amino acids. Trimming at V came to 6 bases and at J to 7 bases, leaving 6 bases not matched to a gene. The receptor comes from an adult who received the AZD1222 COVID-19 vaccine. The sequences come from peripheral blood, collected 28 days after the second AZD1222 dose. This chain uses TRBV2 with TRBJ1-2, with 12 nucleotides matching TRBD1. The CDR3 loop reads CASSQGQGARGYTF. In nucleotides, the CDR3 is TGTGCCAGCAGCCAGGGACAGGGGGCGCGTGGCTACACCTTC. Drawing the rest from reference TRBV2 and TRBJ1-2, the complete variable domain is EPEVTQTPSHQVTQMGQEVILRCVPISNHLYFYWYRQILGQKVEFLVSFYNNEISEKSEIFDDQFSVERPDGSNFTLKIRSTKLEDSAMYFCASSQGQGARGYTFGSGTRLTVV.